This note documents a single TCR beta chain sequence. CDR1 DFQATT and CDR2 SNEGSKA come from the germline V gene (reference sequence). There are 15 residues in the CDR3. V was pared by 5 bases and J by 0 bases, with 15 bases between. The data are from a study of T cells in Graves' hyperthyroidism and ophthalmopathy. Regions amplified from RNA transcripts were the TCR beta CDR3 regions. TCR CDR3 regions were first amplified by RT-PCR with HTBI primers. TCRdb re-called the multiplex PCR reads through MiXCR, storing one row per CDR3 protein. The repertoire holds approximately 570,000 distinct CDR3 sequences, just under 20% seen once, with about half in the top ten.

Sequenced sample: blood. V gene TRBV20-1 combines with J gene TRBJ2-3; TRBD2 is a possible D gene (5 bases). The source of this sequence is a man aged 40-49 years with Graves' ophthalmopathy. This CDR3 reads CSAVGLPSSTDTQYF. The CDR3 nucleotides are TGCAGTGCTGTTGGACTCCCCTCCAGCACAGATACGCAGTATTTT.